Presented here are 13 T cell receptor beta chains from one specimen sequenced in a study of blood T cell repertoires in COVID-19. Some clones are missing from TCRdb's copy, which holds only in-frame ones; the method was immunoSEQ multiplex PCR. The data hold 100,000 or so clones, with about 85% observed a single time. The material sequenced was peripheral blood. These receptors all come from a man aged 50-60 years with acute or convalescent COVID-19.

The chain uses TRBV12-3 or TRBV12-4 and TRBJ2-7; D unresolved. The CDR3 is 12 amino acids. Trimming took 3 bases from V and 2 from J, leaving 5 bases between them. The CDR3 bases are TGTGCCAGCAGTTTCGCAGCCTACGAGCAGTACTTC. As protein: CASSFAAYEQYF.

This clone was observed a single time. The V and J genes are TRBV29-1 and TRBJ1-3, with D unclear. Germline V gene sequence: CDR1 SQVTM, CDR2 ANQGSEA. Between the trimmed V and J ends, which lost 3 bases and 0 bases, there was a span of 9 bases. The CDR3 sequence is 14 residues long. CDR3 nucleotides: TGCAGCGTTGAGAGCGCGGACTCTGGAAACACCATATATTTT. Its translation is CSVESADSGNTIYF.

CDR3 sequence reads: CASSQDGSYQETQYF. CDR3 sequence (DNA): TGTGCCAGCAGCCAAGATGGGAGTTACCAAGAGACCCAGTACTTC. The chain recombines TRBV4-2 with TRBJ2-5; maybe TRBD2 (5 bases). There are 15 residues in the CDR3. CDR1 and CDR2 from the germline V gene are LGHNA and YNFKEQ. V was shortened by 0 bases and J by 0 bases, with 8 bases between the two germline ends.

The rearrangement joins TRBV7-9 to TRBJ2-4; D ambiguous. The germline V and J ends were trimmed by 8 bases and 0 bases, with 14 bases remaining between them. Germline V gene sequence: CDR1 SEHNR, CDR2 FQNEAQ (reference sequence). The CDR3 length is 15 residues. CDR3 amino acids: CASGPTGLAKNIQYF. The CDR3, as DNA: TGTGCCAGCGGCCCCACTGGGCTAGCCAAAAACATTCAGTACTTC.

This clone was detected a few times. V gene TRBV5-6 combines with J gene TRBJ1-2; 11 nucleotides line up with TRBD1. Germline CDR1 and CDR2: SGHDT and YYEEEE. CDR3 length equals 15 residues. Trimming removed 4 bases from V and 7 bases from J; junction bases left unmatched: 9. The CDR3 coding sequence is TGTGCCAGCAGCCCCGTGGACAGGGGGCATGGTGGCTACACCTTC. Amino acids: CASSPVDRGHGGYTF.

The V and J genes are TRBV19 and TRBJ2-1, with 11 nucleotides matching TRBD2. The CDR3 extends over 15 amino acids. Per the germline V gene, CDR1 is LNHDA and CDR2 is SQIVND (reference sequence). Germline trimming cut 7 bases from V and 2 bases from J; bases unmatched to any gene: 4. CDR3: CASTPGLAAYNEQFF. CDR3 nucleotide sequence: TGTGCCAGTACCCCGGGACTAGCGGCCTACAATGAGCAGTTCTTC. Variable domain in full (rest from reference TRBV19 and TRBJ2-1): DGGITQSPKYLFRKEGQNVTLSCEQNLNHDAMYWYRQDPGQGLRLIYYSQIVNDFQKGDIAEGYSVSREKKESFPLTVTSAQKNPTAFYLCASTPGLAAYNEQFFGPGTRLTVL.

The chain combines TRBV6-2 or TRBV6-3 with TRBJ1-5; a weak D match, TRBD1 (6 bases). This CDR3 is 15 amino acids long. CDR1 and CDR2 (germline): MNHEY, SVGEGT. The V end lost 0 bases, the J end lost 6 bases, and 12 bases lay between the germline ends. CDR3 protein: CASSYSVGGRQPQHF. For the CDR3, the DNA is TGTGCCAGCAGTTACTCAGTGGGGGGGCGTCAGCCCCAGCATTTT.

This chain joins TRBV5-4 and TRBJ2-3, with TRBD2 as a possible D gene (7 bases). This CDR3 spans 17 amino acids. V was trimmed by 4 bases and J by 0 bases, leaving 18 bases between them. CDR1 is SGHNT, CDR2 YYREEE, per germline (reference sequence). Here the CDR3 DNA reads TGTGCCAGCAGCCTTACTTTGTGGGGGGGCAGCACAGATACGCAGTATTTT. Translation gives CASSLTLWGGSTDTQYF.

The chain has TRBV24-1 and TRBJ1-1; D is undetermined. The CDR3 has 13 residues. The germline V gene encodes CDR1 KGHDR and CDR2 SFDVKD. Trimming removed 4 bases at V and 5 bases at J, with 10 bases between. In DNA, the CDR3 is TGTGCCACCAGTGACCTGGGGAGGACTGAAGCTTTCTTT. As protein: CATSDLGRTEAFF.

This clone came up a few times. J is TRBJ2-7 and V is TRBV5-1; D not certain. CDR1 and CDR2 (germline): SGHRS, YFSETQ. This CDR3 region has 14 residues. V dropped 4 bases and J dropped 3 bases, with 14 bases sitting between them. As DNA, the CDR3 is TGCGCCAGCAGCGGTAGCAGTCAAAACTACGAGCAGTACTTC. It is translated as CASSGSSQNYEQYF.

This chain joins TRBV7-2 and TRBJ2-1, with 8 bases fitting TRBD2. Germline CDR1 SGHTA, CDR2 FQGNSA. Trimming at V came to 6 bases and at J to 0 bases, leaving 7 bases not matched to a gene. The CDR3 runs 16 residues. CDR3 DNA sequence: TGTGCCAGCAGGGGGAGTAGCGGGGTCTCCTACAATGAGCAGTTCTTC. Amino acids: CASRGSSGVSYNEQFF.

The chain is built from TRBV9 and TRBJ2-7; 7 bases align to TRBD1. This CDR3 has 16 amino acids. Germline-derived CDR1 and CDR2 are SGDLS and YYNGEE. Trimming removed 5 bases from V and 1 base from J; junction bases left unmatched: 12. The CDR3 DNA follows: TGTGCCAGCAGTTCCTCCCCCGGGGACAGTTCCTACGAGCAGTACTTC. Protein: CASSSSPGDSSYEQYF.

The CDR3 reads CASSQAISYEQYF. The CDR3 DNA reads as TGCGCCAGCAGCCAAGCCATCTCCTACGAGCAGTACTTC. This chain joins TRBV4-1 and TRBJ2-7; unclear D gene. Trimming took off 1 base at V and 0 bases at J, with 4 bases between the two ends. Germline V CDR1 and CDR2: MGHRA, YSYEKL. The CDR3 covers 13 residues.